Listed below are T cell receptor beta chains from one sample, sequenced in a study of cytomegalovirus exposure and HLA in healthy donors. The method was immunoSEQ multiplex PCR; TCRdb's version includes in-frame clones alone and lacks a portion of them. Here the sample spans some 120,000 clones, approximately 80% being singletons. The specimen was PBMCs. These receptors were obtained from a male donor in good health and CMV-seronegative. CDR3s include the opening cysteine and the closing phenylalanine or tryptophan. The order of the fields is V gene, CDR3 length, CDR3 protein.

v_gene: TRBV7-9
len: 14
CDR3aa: CASSSGGHQETQYF

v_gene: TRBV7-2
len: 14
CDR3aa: CASSLGISSYEQYF

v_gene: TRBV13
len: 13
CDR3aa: CASSLLGDTEAFF

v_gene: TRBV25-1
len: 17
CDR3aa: CASSESGSSGSTDTQYF

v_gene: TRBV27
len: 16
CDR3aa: CASSLSRTGTHTEAFF

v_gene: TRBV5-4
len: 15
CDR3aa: CASSSTAGSYNEQFF

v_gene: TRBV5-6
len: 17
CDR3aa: CASSSPGQGAANEKLFF

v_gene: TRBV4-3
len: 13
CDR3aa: CASSQRRGWEQYF

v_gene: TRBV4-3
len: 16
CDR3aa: CASSQGGGAGANGLTF

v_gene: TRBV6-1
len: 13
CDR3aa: CASSDQLLRPQHF

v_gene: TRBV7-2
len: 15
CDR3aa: CASSLGQGRNNEQFF

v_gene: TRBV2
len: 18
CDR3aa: CASSDIQPSGRAIWEQFF

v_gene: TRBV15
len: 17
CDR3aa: CATSRDSTALAADTQYF

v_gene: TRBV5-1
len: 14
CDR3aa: CASSLVGDNSPLHF

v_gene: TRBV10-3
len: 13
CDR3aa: CAISGTSGNEQFF

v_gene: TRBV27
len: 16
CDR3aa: CASSFHRTGSNSPLHF

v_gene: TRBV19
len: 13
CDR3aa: CASSINRDYGYIF

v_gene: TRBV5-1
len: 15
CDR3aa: CASRGGTGFYNEQFF

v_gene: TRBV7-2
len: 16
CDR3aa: CASSLASGFSGNTIYF

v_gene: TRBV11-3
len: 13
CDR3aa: CASSQERGYEQYF

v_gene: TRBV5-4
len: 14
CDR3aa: CASSEDLGANVLTF

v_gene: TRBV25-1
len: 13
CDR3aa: CASSEANFGELFF

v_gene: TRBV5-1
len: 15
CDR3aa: CASSLGTGANYGYTF

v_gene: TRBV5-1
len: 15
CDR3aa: CASSFGAGYTGELFF

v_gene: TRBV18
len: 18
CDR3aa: CASSPPSALAGSYNEQFF

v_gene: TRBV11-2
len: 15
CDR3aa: CASSLDYRDRHGYTF

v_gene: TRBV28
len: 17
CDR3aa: CASSLGLGRTSYNEQFF

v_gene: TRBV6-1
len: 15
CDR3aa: CASSARTMGNTEAFF

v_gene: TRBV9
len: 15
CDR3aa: CASSVAGATNEKLFF

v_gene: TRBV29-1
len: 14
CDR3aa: CSVEDPVSNYGYTF

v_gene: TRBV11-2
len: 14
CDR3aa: CASGTSGRSYEQYF

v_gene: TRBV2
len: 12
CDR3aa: CASETGPYGYTF

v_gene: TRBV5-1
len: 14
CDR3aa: CASSSGTGNQPQHF

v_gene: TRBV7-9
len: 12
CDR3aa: CSSSPGGETQYF

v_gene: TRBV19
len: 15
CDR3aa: CASSISGVPNEKLFF

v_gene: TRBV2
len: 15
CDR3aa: CASSVLDRVDTEAFF

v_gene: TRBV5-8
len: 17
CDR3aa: CASSSGDRATGANGLTF

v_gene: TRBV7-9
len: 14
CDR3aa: CASSLMAAQETQYF

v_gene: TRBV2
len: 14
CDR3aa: CASSEARTGNTIYF

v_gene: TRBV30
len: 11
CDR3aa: CAWSVLRVLTF

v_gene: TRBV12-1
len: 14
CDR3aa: CASSSPDLNTEAFF

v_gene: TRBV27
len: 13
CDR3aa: CASSFRVTGELFF

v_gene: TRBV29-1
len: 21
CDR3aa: CSVSTHLPGTSGRAGQETQYF

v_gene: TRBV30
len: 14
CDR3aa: CAWSNGQKYTEAFF

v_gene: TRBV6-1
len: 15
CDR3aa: CASSFATGSSYEQYF